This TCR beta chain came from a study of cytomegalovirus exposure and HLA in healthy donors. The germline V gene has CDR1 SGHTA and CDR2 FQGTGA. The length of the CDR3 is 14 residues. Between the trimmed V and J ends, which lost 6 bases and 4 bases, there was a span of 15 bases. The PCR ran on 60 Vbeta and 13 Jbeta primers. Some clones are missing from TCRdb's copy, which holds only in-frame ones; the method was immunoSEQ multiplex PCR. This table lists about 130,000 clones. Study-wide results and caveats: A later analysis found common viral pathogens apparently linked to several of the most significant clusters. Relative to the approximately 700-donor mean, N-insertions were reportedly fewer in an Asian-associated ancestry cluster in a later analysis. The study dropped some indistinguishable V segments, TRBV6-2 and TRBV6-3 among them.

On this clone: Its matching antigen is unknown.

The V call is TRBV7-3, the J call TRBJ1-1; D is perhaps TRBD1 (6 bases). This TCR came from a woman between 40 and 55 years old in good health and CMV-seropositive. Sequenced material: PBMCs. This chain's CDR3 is CASSLQGKSTEAFF. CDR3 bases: TGTGCCAGCAGTCTCCAGGGGAAGAGCACTGAAGCTTTCTTT.